The 19 T cell receptor beta chains below were found in one sample sequenced in a study of blood T cell repertoires in COVID-19. TCRdb's copy holds only in-frame clones and misses some; the assay was immunoSEQ multiplex PCR. This sample yields approximately 250,000 clones, of which about 89% are seen a single time; about 10% belongs to the top ten. Sequencing input: peripheral blood. The source of these receptors is a man between 35 and 55 years old with active or convalescent COVID-19.

The chain couples TRBV5-1 to TRBJ1-2; no reliable D call. V lost 0 bases to trimming and J lost 8 bases, with 17 bases between them. There are 15 residues in the CDR3. The germline CDR1 and CDR2 sequences are SGHRS and YFSETQ. CDR3 amino acids: CASSLGLTETLGYTF. CDR3 in DNA: TGCGCCAGCAGCTTGGGCCTTACTGAGACATTAGGCTACACCTTC.

The rearrangement links TRBV9 to TRBJ2-2, with D maybe TRBD1 (5 bases). The germline V gene encodes CDR1 SGDLS and CDR2 YYNGEE. Trimming stripped 0 bases from V and 5 bases from J, with 17 bases between. The CDR3 extends over 17 amino acids. The CDR3 DNA is TGTGCCAGCAGCGTAGAGGGGTCAGGGAAGAATACCGGGGAGCTGTTTTTT. It translates to CASSVEGSGKNTGELFF.

This clone was counted only a few times. V and J are TRBV12-5 and TRBJ1-4, with a weak D call TRBD1 (5 bases). V was pared by 0 bases and J by 11 bases, with 16 bases between. The CDR3 contains 15 residues. The germline V gene has CDR1 LGHNT and CDR2 FRNRAP. CDR3 region: CASGLVGPSGVKLFF. The CDR3 DNA is TGTGCTAGTGGTTTGGTGGGGCCGAGCGGGGTCAAACTGTTTTTT.

The V call is TRBV15, the J call TRBJ1-6, with 7 bases that match TRBD1. The CDR3 extends over 16 amino acids. V was clipped by 3 bases and J by 5 bases; unmatched bases: 7. Germline CDR1 is LNHNV and CDR2 is YYDKDF (reference sequence). The CDR3 spells CATSRVFRGDNSPLHF. DNA of the CDR3: TGTGCCACCAGCAGGGTTTTCAGGGGGGATAATTCACCCCTCCACTTT.

The CDR3 region is CSGRDKSSYEQYF. The CDR3 region has the DNA TGCAGCGGCCGGGACAAGAGCTCCTACGAGCAGTACTTC. The chain uses TRBV29-1 and TRBJ2-7; tentative D call: TRBD1 (6 bases). The CDR3 consists of 13 residues. The germline CDR1 and CDR2 sequences are SQVTM and ANQGSEA. Trimming stripped 7 bases from V and 0 bases from J, with 13 bases between.

The J gene is TRBJ1-5, the V gene TRBV24-1; 9 bases agree with TRBD1. The CDR3 is 14 residues long. From germline, CDR1 is KGHDR and CDR2 SFDVKD. J lost 5 bases, V lost 10 bases, and 8 bases had no gene match. In nucleotides, the CDR3 is TGTGCCACGTGGACAGGGGAGGTCGATCAGCCCCAGCATTTT. Protein: CATWTGEVDQPQHF.

The V and J genes are TRBV24-1 and TRBJ1-6; possible D gene TRBD1, 6 bases. Germline CDR1 reads KGHDR; CDR2 reads SFDVKD. With 10 bases removed from V and 7 bases from J, the gap between germline ends came to 10 bases. The CDR3 loop spans 12 amino acids. CDR3 amino acids: CATAQGNSPLHF. CDR3 nucleotides: TGTGCCACAGCACAGGGAAATTCACCCCTCCACTTT.

This chain joins TRBV5-1 and TRBJ1-1; the D gene is possibly TRBD1 (6 bases). The length of the CDR3 is 14 residues. V dropped 4 bases and J dropped 1 base, with 11 bases sitting between them. The germline gives CDR1 SGHRS, CDR2 YFSETQ. The chain's CDR3 is CASSIGQPNTEAFF. DNA for the CDR3: TGCGCCAGCAGCATCGGACAGCCGAACACTGAAGCTTTCTTT.

This clone was counted a few times. V usage is TRBV19 and J usage is TRBJ1-6; TRBD1 agrees at 9 bases. The ends lost 3 bases at V and 10 bases at J; junction bases unmatched: 4. The germline V gene has CDR1 LNHDA and CDR2 SQIVND (reference sequence). The CDR3 has 14 amino acids. Here the CDR3 reads CASSITGGRSPLHF. CDR3 DNA sequence: TGTGCCAGTAGTATCACAGGGGGCCGGTCACCCCTCCACTTT.

J is TRBJ1-3 and V is TRBV19; unclear D gene. Trimming cost V 6 bases and J 2 bases, with 8 bases left between them. Looked up from germline, CDR1 is LNHDA and CDR2 is SQIVND (reference sequence). The CDR3 contains 13 residues. CDR3 in DNA: TGTGCCAGTAGACCGACAACTGGAAACACCATATATTTT. Translating it yields CASRPTTGNTIYF.

The chain uses TRBV18 and TRBJ1-3; D might be TRBD1 (5 bases). The germline CDR1 and CDR2 sequences are KGHSH and LQKENI. V shed 2 bases and J shed 0 bases, with 11 bases lying between them. CDR3 length: 16 residues. The CDR3 DNA reads as TGTGCCAGCTCACCAACATCAGGGTACTCTGGAAACACCATATATTTT. Translating gives CASSPTSGYSGNTIYF.

Only a few counts were recorded for this clone. This sequence joins TRBV4-1 and TRBJ2-7, with TRBD1 as a possible D gene (5 bases). CDR1 is MGHRA, CDR2 YSYEKL, per germline. V dropped 0 bases and J dropped 1 base, with 13 bases sitting between them. The CDR3 totals 16 residues. Here the CDR3 reads CASSQDVRRASYEQYF. The CDR3 nucleotides read TGCGCCAGCAGCCAAGATGTTCGCAGGGCTTCCTACGAGCAGTACTTC.

The sample holds a few counts of this clone. The chain couples TRBV10-2 to TRBJ1-1; no reliable D call. The CDR3 loop spans 14 amino acids. Trimming took off 6 bases at V and 1 base at J, with 12 bases between the two ends. Germline CDR1 reads WSHSY; CDR2 reads SAAADI. DNA of the CDR3: TGCGCCAGCAGCGAGGCGGGAGGGAACACTGAAGCTTTCTTT. Protein product: CASSEAGGNTEAFF.

V and J are TRBV24-1 and TRBJ2-3; TRBD1 matches at 8 bases. Germline V CDR1 and CDR2: KGHDR, SFDVKD. The CDR3 runs 15 residues. Unmatched junction bases numbered 3, after V lost 4 bases and J lost 1 base. This CDR3 reads CATSEYRGGTDTQYF. The DNA for the CDR3 is TGTGCCACCAGTGAATACAGGGGGGGCACAGATACGCAGTATTTT.

The V and J genes are TRBV28 and TRBJ2-1, with 11 nucleotides matching TRBD1. The CDR3 covers 15 residues. Germline V gives CDR1 MDHEN, CDR2 SYDVKM. The V gene end was trimmed by 2 bases and the J gene end by 9 bases; junction bases not matched to a gene: 6. CDR3 sequence: CASSLSGQGASEQFF. For the CDR3, the DNA is TGTGCCAGCAGTTTAAGTGGACAGGGGGCGAGTGAGCAGTTCTTC. The full variable domain, completed using reference TRBV28 and TRBJ2-1, is DVKVTQSSRYLVKRTGEKVFLECVQDMDHENMFWYRQDPGLGLRLIYFSYDVKMKEKGDIPEGYSVSREKKERFSLILESASTNQTSMYLCASSLSGQGASEQFFGPGTRLTVL.

In the case of this clone: Other DNA sequences in this sample translate to the same CDR3. The chain employs TRBV19 and TRBJ1-5; 11 bases agree with TRBD1. There are 13 residues in the CDR3. With 6 bases clipped from V and 7 bases from J, the junction kept 2 bases outside the gene matches. From germline, CDR1 is LNHDA and CDR2 SQIVND (reference sequence). CDR3 in amino acids: CASRDRGLQPQHF. The CDR3, as DNA: TGTGCCAGTAGGGACAGGGGGCTACAGCCCCAGCATTTT.

The chain couples TRBV11-2 to TRBJ2-7; a possible D gene is TRBD2 (5 bases). V shed 5 bases and J shed 7 bases, with 9 bases lying between them. Germline CDR1 SGHAT, CDR2 FQNNGV. This CDR3 has 11 residues. CDR3 protein: CASSAGIEQYF. CDR3 DNA sequence: TGTGCCAGCAGCGCCGGGATAGAGCAGTACTTC.

The chain employs TRBV14 and TRBJ2-7; no clear D. The germline V gene has CDR1 SGHDN and CDR2 FVKESK. The CDR3 consists of 15 residues. V shed 4 bases and J shed 0 bases, with 13 bases lying between them. The CDR3 region is CASSPAVHSSYEQYF. In DNA form, the CDR3 reads TGTGCCAGCAGCCCTGCTGTGCACTCCTCCTACGAGCAGTACTTC.

V usage is TRBV3-1 (or the pseudogene TRBV3-2) and J usage is TRBJ2-2, with TRBD1 matching over 7 bases. V shed 4 bases and J 8 bases; nucleotides not matched to a gene: 10. CDR1 is LGHDT, CDR2 YNNKEL, per germline (reference sequence). This CDR3 is built from 15 residues. CDR3: CASSRQGIGRGELFF. The CDR3 nucleotides read TGTGCCAGCAGCCGACAGGGTATAGGTCGAGGGGAGCTGTTTTTT.